This T cell receptor (beta chain) was captured in a study of human CD4 T cells and Enterobacteriaceae. TCRdb's copy holds only in-frame clones and misses some; the assay was immunoSEQ multiplex PCR. The data show under 35,000 clones, about 80% seen once. The CDR3 covers 13 residues. Germline assignment: CDR1 SGHTA and CDR2 FQGNSA. V lost 0 bases, J lost 2 bases, and 4 bases lay in between. All CD4+ cells other than CD45RA+CCR7+CD95- naive cells were sorted as memory, over 98% pure. The TCR sequence derives from a human donor in good health. This sequence joins TRBV7-2 and TRBJ2-5, with no clear D. The sample taken for sequencing was memory CD4+ T cells from blood. The CDR3 nucleotides read TGTGCCAGCAGCTTAGCTTATCAAGAGACCCAGTACTTC. Translated, it gives CASSLAYQETQYF.